This T cell receptor (beta chain) is drawn from a study of cytomegalovirus exposure and HLA in healthy donors. Trimming stripped 5 bases from V and 5 bases from J, with 24 bases between. CDR3 length: 17 residues. The germline CDR1 and CDR2 sequences are MDHEN and SYDVKM. PCR involved 60 Vbeta and 13 Jbeta primers. Measured with immunoSEQ multiplex PCR; TCRdb has only the in-frame clones, and not every one. The sample consists of some 180,000 clones, over 65% of them appearing once. The chain employs TRBV28 and TRBJ2-5; no firm D call. Material for sequencing was PBMCs. The clonotype originates from a woman aged 60 to 75 in good health and CMV-seropositive. The CDR3 coding sequence is TGTGCCAGCAGTCCCCACCCGTCGGGTCTGAGTGGGGAGACCCAGTACTTC. Protein: CASSPHPSGLSGETQYF.